This T cell receptor beta chain was sequenced in a study of blood T cell repertoires in COVID-19. The age range of participants was roughly 18 to 90 years, with residence in some 25 US areas. Generated by immunoSEQ multiplex PCR, the TCRdb table keeps only in-frame clones and is missing some. The sample records 250,000 to 350,000 clones, 80% to 90% being singletons. This CDR3 contains 15 residues. V shed 1 base and J shed 2 bases, with 11 bases lying between them. Germline values: CDR1 LGHDT, CDR2 YNNKEL (reference sequence). The chain links TRBV3-1 (or the pseudogene TRBV3-2) to TRBJ2-5; D perhaps matches TRBD2 (6 bases). This sequence was found in a woman aged 18-35 years who had recovered from COVID-19. The sequenced sample was PBMCs or T cells enriched from blood (not recorded which). The CDR3: CASSQARGIQETQYF. In DNA form, the CDR3 reads TGTGCCAGCAGCCAAGCCCGGGGGATACAAGAGACCCAGTACTTC.